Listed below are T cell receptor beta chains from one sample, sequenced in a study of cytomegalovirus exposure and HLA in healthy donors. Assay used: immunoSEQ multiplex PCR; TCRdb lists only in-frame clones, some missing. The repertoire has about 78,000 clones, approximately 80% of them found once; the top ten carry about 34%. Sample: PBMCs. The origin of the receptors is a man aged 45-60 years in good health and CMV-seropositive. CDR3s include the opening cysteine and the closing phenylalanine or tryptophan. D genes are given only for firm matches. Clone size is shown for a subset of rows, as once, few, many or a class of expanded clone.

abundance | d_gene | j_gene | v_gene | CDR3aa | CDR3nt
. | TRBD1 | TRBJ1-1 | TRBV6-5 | CASSPTGAENTEAFF | TGTGCCAGCAGTCCGACAGGGGCGGAAAACACTGAAGCTTTCTTT
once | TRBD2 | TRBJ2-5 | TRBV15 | CATKRDYQETQYF | TGTGCCACAAAACGGGACTATCAAGAGACCCAGTACTTC
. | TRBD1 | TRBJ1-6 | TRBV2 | CASSHLRGRREYNSPLHF | TGTGCCAGCAGCCACCTGAGGGGGCGCAGGGAATATAATTCACCCCTCCACTTT
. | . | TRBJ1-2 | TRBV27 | CASSFDRNANYGYTF | TGTGCCAGCAGTTTCGACAGGAATGCCAACTATGGCTACACCTTC
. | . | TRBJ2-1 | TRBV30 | CALSQGALANEQFF | TGTGCCTTATCCCAGGGGGCACTAGCGAATGAGCAGTTCTTC
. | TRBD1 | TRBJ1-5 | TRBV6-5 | CASTPGQGVQPQHF | TGTGCCAGCACCCCCGGACAGGGGGTCCAGCCCCAGCATTTT
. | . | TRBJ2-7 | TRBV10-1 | CATLLVIDWAGEQYF | TGCGCCACATTACTAGTTATCGACTGGGCGGGCGAGCAGTACTTC
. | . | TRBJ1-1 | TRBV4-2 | CASSQSFGLGATEAFF | TGTGCCAGCAGCCAAAGCTTTGGTTTGGGGGCCACTGAAGCTTTCTTT
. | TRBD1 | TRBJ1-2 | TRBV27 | CASSWRQGSGYTF | TGTGCCAGCAGTTGGAGACAGGGAAGTGGCTACACCTTC
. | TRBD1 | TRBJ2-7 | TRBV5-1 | CASSFQTGTAIVEQYF | TGCGCCAGCAGCTTTCAGACCGGGACAGCCATTGTCGAGCAGTACTTC
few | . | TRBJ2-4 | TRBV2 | CASSETSLLNIQYF | TGTGCCAGCAGTGAAACTAGCCTATTAAACATTCAGTACTTC
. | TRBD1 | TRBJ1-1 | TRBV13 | CASSLSQGATEAFF | TGTGCCAGCAGCTTATCCCAGGGGGCGACTGAAGCTTTCTTT
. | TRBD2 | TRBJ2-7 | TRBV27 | CASSTFGSSGVYEQYF | TGTGCCAGCAGTACCTTCGGGAGTAGCGGGGTGTACGAGCAGTACTTC
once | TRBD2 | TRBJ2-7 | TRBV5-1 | CASSNGLAGAYEQYF | TGCGCCAGCAGCAACGGACTAGCGGGAGCCTACGAGCAGTACTTC
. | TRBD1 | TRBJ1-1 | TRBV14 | CASSLGQGHTEAFF | TGTGCCAGCAGCCTCGGACAGGGGCACACTGAAGCTTTCTTT
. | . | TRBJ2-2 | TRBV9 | CASSVRGGSTGELFF | TGTGCCAGCAGCGTGAGAGGAGGGAGCACCGGGGAGCTGTTTTTT
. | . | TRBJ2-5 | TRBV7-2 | CASSRGYQETQYF | TGTGCCAGCAGCCGAGGGTATCAAGAGACCCAGTACTTC
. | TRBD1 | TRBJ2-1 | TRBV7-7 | CASSRDRVGNEQFF | TGTGCCAGCAGCCGGGACAGGGTTGGGAATGAGCAGTTCTTC
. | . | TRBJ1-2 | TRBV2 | CASTQGSYGYTF | TGTGCCAGCACCCAGGGGTCATATGGCTACACCTTC
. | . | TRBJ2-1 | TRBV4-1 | CASSPTTQTGDNEQFF | TGCGCCAGCAGCCCGACCACCCAAACCGGGGACAATGAGCAGTTCTTC
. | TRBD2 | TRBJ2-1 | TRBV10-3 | CAIRSGLAGGDEQFF | TGTGCCATCAGGTCGGGGCTAGCGGGAGGTGATGAGCAGTTCTTC
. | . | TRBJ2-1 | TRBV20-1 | CSARSVAEQFF | TGCAGTGCTAGGTCTGTAGCTGAGCAGTTCTTC
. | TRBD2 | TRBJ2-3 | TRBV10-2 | CASSRTGIAGGRTDTQYF | TGCGCCAGCAGCCGGACGGGAATAGCGGGGGGACGGACAGATACGCAGTATTTT
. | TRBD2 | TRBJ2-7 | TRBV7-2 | CASSLSASGSYEQYF | TGTGCCAGCAGCCTATCGGCTAGCGGGAGCTACGAGCAGTACTTC
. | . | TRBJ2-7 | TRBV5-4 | CASSLGGADEQYF | TGTGCCAGCAGCTTAGGGGGGGCAGACGAGCAGTACTTC
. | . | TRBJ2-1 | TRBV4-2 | CASSQSDRDEQFF | TGTGCCAGCAGCCAGAGCGACCGGGATGAGCAGTTCTTC
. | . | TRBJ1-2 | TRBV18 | CVSSPPSREGGYTF | TGTGTCAGCTCACCACCCTCCCGGGAGGGGGGCTACACCTTC
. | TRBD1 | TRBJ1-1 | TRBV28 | CASSSPDRGEGAFF | TGTGCCAGCAGTTCCCCCGACAGGGGAGAGGGAGCTTTCTTT
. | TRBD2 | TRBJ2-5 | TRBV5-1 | CASQRPGREETQYF | TGCGCCAGCCAACGACCGGGGAGGGAAGAGACCCAGTACTTC
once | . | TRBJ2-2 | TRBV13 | CASSPPLDSVGTGELFF | TGTGCCAGCAGCCCTCCCCTGGACTCTGTGGGGACCGGGGAGCTGTTTTTT
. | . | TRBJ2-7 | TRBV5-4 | CASSSPGLSEQYF | TGTGCCAGCAGCTCACCTGGGTTGAGCGAGCAGTACTTC
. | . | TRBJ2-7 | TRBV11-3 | CASSLGREREQYF | TGTGCCAGCAGCTTGGGCAGGGAACGAGAGCAGTACTTC